The entry below gives a single T cell receptor (beta chain) sequence along with its context. Its antigen is still unknown. The sample comes from a study of cytomegalovirus exposure and HLA in healthy donors. Study-level background: The study placed about 86% of its 398 genotyped donors in the Caucasian-associated ancestry cluster.

The PCR employed 60 Vbeta primers together with 13 Jbeta primers. The data were produced by immunoSEQ multiplex PCR, yet TCRdb's version contains in-frame clones alone and is incomplete. The table shows under 40,000 clones, with roughly 80% occurring only once. Study findings and constraints: In a later analysis, productive TCRs from donors in an Asian-associated ancestry cluster reportedly carried fewer N-insertions than the cohort mean. One cluster of highly shared sequence variants probably arose as a sequencing artifact.

Germline CDR1 is MNHEY and CDR2 is SMNVEV (reference sequence). V was trimmed by 2 bases and J by 5 bases, leaving 12 bases between them. There are 14 residues in the CDR3. The receptor's source is a male donor in good health and CMV-seronegative. Material: PBMCs. This chain joins TRBV27 and TRBJ1-1, with D perhaps TRBD1 (6 bases). CDR3 DNA sequence: TGTGCCAGCAGTTTACGGGGGGGCGGGACTGAAGCTTTCTTT. Translating it yields CASSLRGGGTEAFF.